These 15 T cell receptor beta chains were sequenced from one sample in a study of blood T cell repertoires in COVID-19. Libraries were prepared by immunoSEQ multiplex PCR; TCRdb keeps only in-frame clonotypes and omits some of them. The sample consists of about 250,000 clones, roughly nine tenths of them appearing once. The sequenced material came from PBMCs or T cells enriched from blood (not recorded which). The origin of the receptors is a woman between 18 and 29 years old who had recovered from COVID-19.

In this sample, this clone turned up once. The chain recombines TRBV11-3 with TRBJ2-2; D is uncertain. The CDR3 length is 13 residues. V was trimmed by 9 bases and J by 4 bases, leaving 12 bases between them. CDR1 is SGHNT, CDR2 YENEEA, per germline. The CDR3 sequence is CARISSSTGELFF. In DNA, the CDR3 is TGTGCCAGGATCAGTAGCAGCACCGGGGAGCTGTTTTTT.

This chain joins TRBV20-1 and TRBJ1-2, with D maybe TRBD1 (5 bases). The CDR3 covers 11 residues. Germline-derived CDR1 and CDR2 are DFQATT and SNEGSKA (reference sequence). With 0 bases removed from V and 6 bases from J, the gap between germline ends came to 5 bases. CDR3 bases: TGCAGTGCTAGAGAGGGGCATGGCTACACCTTC. This codes for CSAREGHGYTF.

This clone came up a few times. The chain recombines TRBV7-9 with TRBJ1-4, with D maybe TRBD1 (5 bases). CDR3 size: 15 residues. The germline CDR1 and CDR2 sequences are SEHNR and FQNEAQ (reference sequence). V was pared by 4 bases and J by 8 bases, with 17 bases between. The CDR3 protein is CASSSPGKGREKLFF. The CDR3 nucleotides read TGTGCCAGCAGCTCCCCAGGGAAAGGAAGAGAAAAACTGTTTTTT.

The V and J genes are TRBV5-1 and TRBJ2-1, with 13 nucleotides matching TRBD2. J lost 2 bases, V lost 0 bases, and 2 bases had no gene match. The CDR3 extends over 17 amino acids. Germline loops: CDR1 SGHRS, CDR2 YFSETQ. CDR3 coding DNA: TGCGCCAGCAGCTTGGTTGGGACTAGCGGGGCCTACAATGAGCAGTTCTTC. It yields the protein CASSLVGTSGAYNEQFF.

This sequence joins TRBV7-8 and TRBJ2-7; D perhaps matches TRBD2 (6 bases). This CDR3 has 15 residues. Germline V CDR1 and CDR2: SGHVS, FQNEAQ. V lost 8 bases to trimming and J lost 2 bases, with 19 bases between them. The CDR3 DNA follows: TGTGCCAGCTCCACCTCCTCGACGGGGGCCTACGAGCAGTACTTC. Its translation is CASSTSSTGAYEQYF.

Points on this clone: The sample has other DNA sequences that encode this CDR3 too. The chain has TRBV5-4 and TRBJ2-3, with D possibly TRBD1 on 6 matching bases. V dropped 2 bases and J dropped 2 bases, with 9 bases sitting between them. The CDR3 is 14 amino acids. Germline V lookup: CDR1 SGHNT, CDR2 YYREEE (reference sequence). CDR3 region: CASSLGQNTDTQYF. Here the CDR3 DNA reads TGTGCCAGCAGCTTAGGACAGAACACAGATACGCAGTATTTT. Looking up the rest from reference TRBV5-4 and TRBJ2-3 gives the full variable domain: ETGVTQSPTHLIKTRGQQVTLRCSSQSGHNTVSWYQQALGQGPQFIFQYYREEENGRGNFPPRFSGLQFPNYSSELNVNALELDDSALYLCASSLGQNTDTQYFGPGTRLTVL.

The chain links TRBV13 to TRBJ2-3; 9 bases line up with TRBD2. This CDR3 is 17 amino acids long. The J segment lost 0 bases and the V segment lost 8 bases, leaving 12 bases of the junction unmatched. CDR1 PRHDT and CDR2 FYEKMQ come from the germline V gene (reference sequence). The CDR3 coding sequence is TGTGCCAGCGGACTAAGCGGGGGGACTACTAGCACAGATACGCAGTATTTT. Encoded protein: CASGLSGGTTSTDTQYF. Full variable domain (missing parts from reference TRBV13 and TRBJ2-3): AAGVIQSPRHLIKEKRETATLKCYPIPRHDTVYWYQQGPGQDPQFLISFYEKMQSDKGSIPDRFSAQQFSDYHSELNMSSLELGDSALYFCASGLSGGTTSTDTQYFGPGTRLTVL.

The genes are TRBV5-1 and TRBJ1-2; D is perhaps TRBD1 (5 bases). Germline values: CDR1 SGHRS, CDR2 YFSETQ. The CDR3 length is 14 residues. The V end lost 0 bases, the J end lost 2 bases, and 8 bases lay between the germline ends. The CDR3 reads CASSLVGRNYGYTF. The CDR3 region has the DNA TGCGCCAGCAGCTTGGTGGGGCGGAACTATGGCTACACCTTC.

The V gene is TRBV9, the J gene TRBJ2-6; a weak D match, TRBD2 (6 bases). Trimming took 5 bases from V and 0 from J, leaving 15 bases between them. The CDR3 runs to 17 residues. Germline V gene sequence: CDR1 SGDLS, CDR2 YYNGEE. CDR3 sequence reads: CASSRTGLNSGANVLTF. CDR3 nucleotides: TGTGCCAGCAGTCGAACGGGACTGAACTCTGGGGCCAACGTCCTGACTTTC.

This chain connects TRBV18 to TRBJ1-3; weak D call: TRBD1 (5 bases). The germline V and J ends were trimmed by 2 bases and 0 bases, with 8 bases remaining between them. Per germline, CDR1 KGHSH and CDR2 LQKENI. The CDR3 sequence is 15 residues long. The CDR3 nucleotides read TGTGCCAGCTCACCATTAGGGGACTCTGGAAACACCATATATTTT. Amino acid sequence: CASSPLGDSGNTIYF.

This chain uses TRBV5-1 with TRBJ1-4; 7 nucleotides line up with TRBD1. Germline trimming cut 1 base from V and 3 bases from J; bases unmatched to any gene: 6. The CDR3 consists of 16 residues. The germline gives CDR1 SGHRS, CDR2 YFSETQ. The CDR3 loop is CASSLKAQGSNEKLFF. The CDR3 DNA reads TGCGCCAGCAGCTTGAAGGCACAGGGGTCTAATGAAAAACTGTTTTTT.

J is TRBJ2-3 and V is TRBV3-1 (or the pseudogene TRBV3-2); TRBD1 matches 7 bases. Trimming at V came to 4 bases and at J to 1 base, leaving 5 bases not matched to a gene. CDR3 length: 15 residues. Germline CDR1 and CDR2: LGHDT and YNNKEL (reference sequence). The CDR3 DNA sequence: TGTGCCAGCAGCCTCACCGGGACAGGCACAGATACGCAGTATTTT. It specifies CASSLTGTGTDTQYF.

The chain is built from TRBV7-2 and TRBJ2-2; 8 nucleotides align to TRBD2. Germline V gene lookup returns CDR1 SGHTA and CDR2 FQGNSA. There are 18 residues in the CDR3. Losses at the gene ends were 5 bases for V and 8 bases for J; bases not matched to a gene: 19. The CDR3 DNA sequence: TGTGCCAGCAGCCCGGAGGGGGTCGCAAGCGGGGGTGCGGGGGAGCTGTTTTTT. Amino acids: CASSPEGVASGGAGELFF.

The chain is built from TRBV4-1 and TRBJ1-5; D possibly corresponds to TRBD1 (6 bases). CDR3 length: 17 residues. Trimming pared 4 bases from V and 0 bases from J, leaving 16 bases between. From germline, CDR1 is MGHRA and CDR2 YSYEKL. The CDR3 loop is CASSPIRGGISNQPQHF. The CDR3 DNA follows: TGCGCCAGCAGCCCTATTAGGGGGGGGATTAGCAATCAGCCCCAGCATTTT.

The V gene is TRBV7-9, the J gene TRBJ2-1; a weak D match, TRBD2 (6 bases). CDR3 length equals 16 residues. Trimming removed 5 bases at V and 8 bases at J, with 22 bases between. CDR1 SEHNR and CDR2 FQNEAQ come from the germline V gene (reference sequence). The CDR3 sequence: CASSQTGTHPSDEQFF. The CDR3 DNA follows: TGTGCCAGCAGCCAGACCGGGACTCACCCAAGCGATGAGCAGTTCTTC.